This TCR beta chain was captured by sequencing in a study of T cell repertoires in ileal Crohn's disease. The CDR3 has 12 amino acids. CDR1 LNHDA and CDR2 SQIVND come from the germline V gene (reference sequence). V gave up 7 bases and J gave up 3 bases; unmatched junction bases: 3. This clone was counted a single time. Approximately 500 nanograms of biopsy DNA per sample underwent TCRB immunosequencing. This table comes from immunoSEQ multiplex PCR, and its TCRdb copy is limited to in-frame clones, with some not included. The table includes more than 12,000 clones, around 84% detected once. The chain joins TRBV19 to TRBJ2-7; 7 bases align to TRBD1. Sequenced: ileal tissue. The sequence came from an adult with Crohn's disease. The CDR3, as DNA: TGTGCCAGTACGGCAGGGGGCTACGAGCAGTACTTC. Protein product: CASTAGGYEQYF.